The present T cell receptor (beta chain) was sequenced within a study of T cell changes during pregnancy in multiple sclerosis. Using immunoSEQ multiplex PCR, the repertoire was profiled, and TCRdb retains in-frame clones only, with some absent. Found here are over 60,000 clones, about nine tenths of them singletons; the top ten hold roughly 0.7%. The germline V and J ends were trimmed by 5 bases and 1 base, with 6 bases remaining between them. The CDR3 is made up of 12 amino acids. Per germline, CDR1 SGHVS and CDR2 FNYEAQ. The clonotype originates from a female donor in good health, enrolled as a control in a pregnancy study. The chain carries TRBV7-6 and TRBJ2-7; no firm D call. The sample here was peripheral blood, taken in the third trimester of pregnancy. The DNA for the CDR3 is TGTGCCAGCAGCCCCTATTCCTACGAGCAGTACTTC. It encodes CASSPYSYEQYF.